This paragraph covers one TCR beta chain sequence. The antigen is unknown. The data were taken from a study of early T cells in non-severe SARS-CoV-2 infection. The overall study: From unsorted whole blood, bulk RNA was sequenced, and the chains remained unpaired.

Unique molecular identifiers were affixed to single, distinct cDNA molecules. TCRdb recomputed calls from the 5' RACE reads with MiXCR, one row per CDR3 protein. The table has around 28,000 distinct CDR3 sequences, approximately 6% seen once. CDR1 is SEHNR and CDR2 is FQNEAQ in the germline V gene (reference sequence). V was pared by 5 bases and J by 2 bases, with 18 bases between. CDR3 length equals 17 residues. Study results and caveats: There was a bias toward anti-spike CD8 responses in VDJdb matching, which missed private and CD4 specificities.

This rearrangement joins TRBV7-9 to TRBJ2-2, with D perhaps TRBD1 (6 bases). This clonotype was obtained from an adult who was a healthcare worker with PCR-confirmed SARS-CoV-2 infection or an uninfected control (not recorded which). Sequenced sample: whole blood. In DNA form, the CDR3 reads TGTGCCAGCAGCCTAATCGGACAGCAGGCTAACACCGGGGAGCTGTTTTTT. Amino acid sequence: CASSLIGQQANTGELFF.